What follows is one T cell receptor beta chain and its context. What it recognizes is unknown. This sample was taken from a study of memory CD4+ T cells and cytomegalovirus serostatus. Study-level results: The CMV-associated TCR signature appears largely within the CD4+ memory repertoire. CD4+ memory repertoires contained 67 of 164 reported CMV TCRbeta sequences.

Single viable CD3+CD4+CD8-CD45RO+ cells were sorted as the memory CD4+ T cells. Serostatus was set by detecting CMV pp150, pp28, p38, p52 IgG. Total CD4+ T cells were enriched by CD4 positive selection. TCRdb's copy holds only in-frame clones and misses some; the assay was immunoSEQ multiplex PCR. This sample has under 55,000 clones; just under 80% occur once, and the top ten carry more than 0.65%. V was pared by 6 bases and J by 6 bases, with 5 bases of the junction left unmatched. CDR3 size: 14 residues. Germline CDR1 reads MDHEN; CDR2 reads SYDVKM. This chain joins TRBV28 and TRBJ1-4, with 9 bases aligning to TRBD1. The receptor's source is an adult in good health and CMV-seronegative. Sequencing was performed on memory CD4+ T cells from blood. The CDR3 DNA reads TGTGCCAGCAGGGCGGACAGGGGAGATGAAAAACTGTTTTTT. Translation gives CASRADRGDEKLFF.